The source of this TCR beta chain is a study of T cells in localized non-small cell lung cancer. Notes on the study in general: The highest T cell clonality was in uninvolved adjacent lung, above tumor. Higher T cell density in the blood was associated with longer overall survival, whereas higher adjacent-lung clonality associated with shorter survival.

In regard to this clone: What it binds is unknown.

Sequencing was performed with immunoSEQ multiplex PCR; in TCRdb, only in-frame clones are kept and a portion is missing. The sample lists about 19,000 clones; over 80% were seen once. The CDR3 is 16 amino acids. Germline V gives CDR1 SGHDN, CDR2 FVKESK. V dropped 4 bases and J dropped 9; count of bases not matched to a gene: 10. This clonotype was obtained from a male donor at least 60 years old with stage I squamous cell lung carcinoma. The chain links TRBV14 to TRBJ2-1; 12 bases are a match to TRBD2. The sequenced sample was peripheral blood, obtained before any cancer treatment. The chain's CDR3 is CASSLGLAGNRGEQFF. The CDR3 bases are TGTGCCAGCAGCCTCGGACTAGCGGGAAACAGGGGTGAGCAGTTCTTC.